This paragraph covers one T cell receptor beta chain sequence. Its antigen is as yet unknown. An end of the junction differs from the germline gene, which may be a read error. The CDR3 consists of 17 residues. CDR1 and CDR2 from the germline V gene are SEHNR and FQNEAQ (reference sequence). The sample comes from a study of T cells after yellow fever vaccination. For the study at large: Fractions of low cell number were prepared using SMART-Seq v4 Ultra Low Input. Study conclusions and caveats: Weaker, the secondary response peaked sooner, at day 5 versus 15.

Generation of TCR cDNA used 5'RACE template switching (which added a universal primer site and UMIs). TCRdb re-called the 5' RACE reads with MiXCR, one entry per CDR3 protein. The table records around 530,000 distinct CDR3 sequences, about 17% of them present only once. The source of this sequence is a young man who received the YFV17D yellow fever vaccine. This material consisted of PBMCs, taken less than 6 days after the first yellow fever vaccination. The J gene is TRBJ2-7, the V gene TRBV7-9; 7 bases map to TRBD2. As DNA, the CDR3 is TGTGCCAGCAGCTTGGTTCTTGGAGGGGACTACTCCAACGAGCAGTACTTC. This translates into CASSLVLGGDYSNEQYF.